This is a list of T cell receptor beta chains from one sample in a study of PD-1 blockade in mismatch repair-deficient tumors. Only in-frame clones appear in the TCRdb table, and some are missing; sequencing was by immunoSEQ multiplex PCR. The table includes 45,000 to 55,000 clones, 81% detected once. The sample here was peripheral blood, taken approximately 18 weeks after starting pembrolizumab. Receptors originate from an adult with mismatch repair-deficient cancer. The CDR3 runs from the conserved cysteine through the conserved F or W.

j_call: TRBJ2-3
v_call: TRBV5-8
cdr3_aa: CASSLFKGRTDTQYF

j_call: TRBJ1-5
v_call: TRBV7-9
cdr3_aa: CASSLGTGGGWQPQHF

j_call: TRBJ2-3
v_call: TRBV7-8
cdr3_aa: CASRTKGAERADTQYF

j_call: TRBJ1-1
v_call: TRBV10-1
cdr3_aa: CASSDRGKGMNTEAFF

j_call: TRBJ2-7
v_call: TRBV10-3
cdr3_aa: CATSGPQDEQYF

j_call: TRBJ2-3
v_call: TRBV2
cdr3_aa: CASRFEIDTQYF

j_call: TRBJ2-2
v_call: TRBV2
cdr3_aa: CASSVSLGTPFTGELFF

j_call: TRBJ2-3
v_call: TRBV27
cdr3_aa: CASRLLRGRGHTDTQYF

j_call: TRBJ2-4
v_call: TRBV5-4
cdr3_aa: CASTRGDGQIQYF

j_call: TRBJ2-1
v_call: TRBV6-1
cdr3_aa: CASSEGRGSDEQFF

j_call: TRBJ2-7
v_call: TRBV11-3
cdr3_aa: CASSLDSSKQYF

j_call: TRBJ1-2
v_call: TRBV5-4
cdr3_aa: CASSRTGYGYTF

j_call: TRBJ1-5
v_call: TRBV21-1
cdr3_aa: CASRERTVSNQPQHF

j_call: TRBJ2-1
v_call: TRBV9
cdr3_aa: CASSSNLAGSYNEQFF

j_call: TRBJ2-1
v_call: TRBV6-4
cdr3_aa: CASSLTVYNEQFF

j_call: TRBJ2-7
v_call: TRBV28
cdr3_aa: CASRGLASEQYF

j_call: TRBJ2-7
v_call: TRBV15
cdr3_aa: CATSRPPQFLQYF

j_call: TRBJ2-7
v_call: TRBV7-9
cdr3_aa: CASSFTGTTYEQYF

j_call: TRBJ1-5
v_call: TRBV6-1
cdr3_aa: CASSERGVSNQPQHF

j_call: TRBJ2-7
v_call: TRBV27
cdr3_aa: CASSKRQGDSYEQYF

j_call: TRBJ2-3
v_call: TRBV9
cdr3_aa: CASSDRLAGSDTQYF

j_call: TRBJ2-7
v_call: TRBV25-1
cdr3_aa: CASTAPGYEQYF

j_call: TRBJ1-1
v_call: TRBV18
cdr3_aa: CASSPRQGANTEAFF

j_call: TRBJ1-5
v_call: TRBV16
cdr3_aa: CASSAQYQPQHF

j_call: TRBJ1-2
v_call: TRBV5-5
cdr3_aa: CASSLIMTGTNYGYTF

j_call: TRBJ2-1
v_call: TRBV7-9
cdr3_aa: CASSPQEGLWFF

j_call: TRBJ2-5
v_call: TRBV7-3
cdr3_aa: CASSFAGEETQYF

j_call: TRBJ2-7
v_call: TRBV2
cdr3_aa: CASSSTFSGSEQYF

j_call: TRBJ2-1
v_call: TRBV6-4
cdr3_aa: CASSLQADSYNEQFF

j_call: TRBJ2-3
v_call: TRBV4-2
cdr3_aa: CASSTKAQLRTDTQYF

j_call: TRBJ2-1
v_call: TRBV29-1
cdr3_aa: CSVARTGSNEQFF

j_call: TRBJ1-1
v_call: TRBV30
cdr3_aa: CAWSASVFGSTEAFF

j_call: TRBJ1-2
v_call: TRBV6-4
cdr3_aa: CASSDSSFRGRGGYTF

j_call: TRBJ1-1
v_call: TRBV19
cdr3_aa: CASSIVWRGMRTEAFF

j_call: TRBJ2-3
v_call: TRBV7-3
cdr3_aa: CASSKGDTDTQYF

j_call: TRBJ1-2
v_call: TRBV6-1
cdr3_aa: CASSDWRDGYTF

j_call: TRBJ1-1
v_call: TRBV6-6
cdr3_aa: CASSDSSLTEAFF

j_call: TRBJ2-5
v_call: TRBV7-9
cdr3_aa: CASSQQTYNRGMETQYF

j_call: TRBJ2-3
v_call: TRBV25-1
cdr3_aa: CASSSSQGSTDTQYF

j_call: TRBJ2-5
v_call: TRBV4-3
cdr3_aa: CASSQDSWQWKTQYF

j_call: TRBJ2-1
v_call: TRBV9
cdr3_aa: CASSVGTDKEEFF

j_call: TRBJ1-1
v_call: TRBV5-1
cdr3_aa: CASSLHGSGMNTEAFF

j_call: TRBJ1-4
v_call: TRBV7-8
cdr3_aa: CASSSQGGNEKLFF

j_call: TRBJ2-7
v_call: TRBV9
cdr3_aa: CASSTGLAGGNYEQYF

j_call: TRBJ2-1
v_call: TRBV10-1
cdr3_aa: CASSESQRGFEQFF

j_call: TRBJ2-3
v_call: TRBV5-6
cdr3_aa: CASSLVGNADTQYF

j_call: TRBJ1-4
v_call: TRBV10-3
cdr3_aa: CATGRSGRGNEKLFF

j_call: TRBJ2-2
v_call: TRBV11-2
cdr3_aa: CASAAWDRGELFF

j_call: TRBJ2-7
v_call: TRBV27
cdr3_aa: CASSTSGKVYEQYF

j_call: TRBJ2-2
v_call: TRBV4-1
cdr3_aa: CASGLAGGNYGELFF

j_call: TRBJ2-7
v_call: TRBV14
cdr3_aa: CASSQFIGEQYF

j_call: TRBJ1-5
v_call: TRBV2
cdr3_aa: CASNRDRGTNQPQHF

j_call: TRBJ2-1
v_call: TRBV21-1
cdr3_aa: CASSDQTEGDNEQFF

j_call: TRBJ1-5
v_call: TRBV2
cdr3_aa: CASSTGNGQAQPQHF

j_call: TRBJ2-1
v_call: TRBV29-1
cdr3_aa: CSVEGGGQEQFF

j_call: TRBJ2-2
v_call: TRBV5-1
cdr3_aa: CASSNADTRGWYAGELFF

j_call: TRBJ2-5
v_call: TRBV9
cdr3_aa: CASREWTSGSILETQYF

j_call: TRBJ2-5
v_call: TRBV5-1
cdr3_aa: CASSIGSAETQYF

j_call: TRBJ2-7
v_call: TRBV5-5
cdr3_aa: CASINTGTSRSSEQYF

j_call: TRBJ2-7
v_call: TRBV7-3
cdr3_aa: CASSKTGSYEQYF